The 7 T cell receptor beta chains below all came from one sample that was sequenced in a study of cytomegalovirus exposure and HLA in healthy donors. The study ran its PCR with 60 Vbeta and 13 Jbeta primers. Produced via immunoSEQ multiplex PCR; TCRdb's table is partial and in-frame only. The data show over 200,000 clones, with around four fifths seen just once and 2.5% to 3% held by the top ten. Sequencing was carried out using PBMCs. All receptors come from a woman aged 60 to 75 in good health and CMV-seropositive.

The V and J genes are TRBV18 and TRBJ2-2, with 7 nucleotides matching TRBD1. Germline V gives CDR1 KGHSH, CDR2 LQKENI. V trimming: 2 bases; J trimming: 3 bases; junction bases outside the gene matches: 3. The CDR3 has 15 residues. CDR3 DNA: TGTGCCAGCTCACCATCTGGGACAGACACCGGGGAGCTGTTTTTT. Translation gives CASSPSGTDTGELFF.

This clone was picked up one time. V gene TRBV30 combines with J gene TRBJ1-6, with 10 bases matching TRBD1. Looked up from germline, CDR1 is GTSNPN and CDR2 is SVGIG (reference sequence). Germline trimming cut 3 bases from V and 10 bases from J; bases unmatched to any gene: 9. CDR3 length: 15 residues. CDR3 in DNA: TGTGCCTGGAGCACCGGACAGGGGGTATTGTCACCCCTCCACTTT. This gives the protein CAWSTGQGVLSPLHF.

The chain recombines TRBV7-3 with TRBJ2-2, with a weak D call TRBD2 (7 bases). Trimming removed 5 bases from V and 7 bases from J, with 17 bases in between. Germline V gene sequence: CDR1 SGHTA, CDR2 FQGTGA. The CDR3 is 15 amino acids. DNA of the CDR3: TGTGCCAGCAGCGAGGGGGGGGCCGAATACGGGGAGCTGTTTTTT. The encoded protein is CASSEGGAEYGELFF.

This chain links TRBV5-1 with TRBJ2-2; D is possibly TRBD2 (5 bases). The germline gives CDR1 SGHRS, CDR2 YFSETQ. This CDR3 has 16 residues. The V gene lost 0 bases and the J gene lost 1 base, with 10 bases spanning the gap. CDR3 bases: TGCGCCAGCAGCTTGGTTCCGGGAATGAACACCGGGGAGCTGTTTTTT. Translated: CASSLVPGMNTGELFF. The complete variable domain, with remaining parts taken from reference TRBV5-1 and TRBJ2-2, reads KAGVTQTPRYLIKTRGQQVTLSCSPISGHRSVSWYQQTPGQGLQFLFEYFSETQRNKGNFPGRFSGRQFSNSRSEMNVSTLELGDSALYLCASSLVPGMNTGELFFGEGSRLTVL.

This chain links TRBV18 with TRBJ2-2, with 11 bases aligning to TRBD2. Per germline, CDR1 KGHSH and CDR2 LQKENI. Trimming at V came to 3 bases and at J to 5 bases, leaving 2 bases not matched to a gene. The CDR3 is made up of 15 amino acids. The DNA of the CDR3 is TGTGCCAGCTCACCGGGACTAGCGGATACCGGGGAGCTGTTTTTT. Amino acid sequence: CASSPGLADTGELFF.

The chain recombines TRBV25-1 with TRBJ1-6; D remains unclear. The CDR3 runs 16 residues. With 4 bases removed from V and 9 bases from J, the gap between germline ends came to 19 bases. CDR1 and CDR2 from the germline V gene are MGHDK and SYGVNS. CDR3 in DNA: TGTGCCAGCAGTGTAGGGAGTGGGTATATTGGTTCACCCCTCCACTTT. Amino acids: CASSVGSGYIGSPLHF.

This rearrangement joins TRBV11-3 to TRBJ2-3; the D is unclear. The CDR3 totals 14 residues. V dropped 4 bases and J dropped 0 bases, with 8 bases sitting between them. Germline-derived CDR1 and CDR2 are SGHNT and YENEEA. CDR3 sequence: CASSSGHSTDTQYF. CDR3 DNA sequence: TGTGCCAGCAGCTCCGGTCACAGCACAGATACGCAGTATTTT. Drawing the rest from reference TRBV11-3 and TRBJ2-3, the complete variable domain is EAGVVQSPRYKIIEKKQPVAFWCNPISGHNTLYWYLQNLGQGPELLIRYENEEAVDDSQLPKDRFSAERLKGVDSTLKIQPAELGDSAVYLCASSSGHSTDTQYFGPGTRLTVL.